Listed here are 6 T cell receptor beta chains from one sample, sequenced in a study. A single record per CDR3 protein comes from TCRdb applying MiXCR to the 5' RACE reads. The sample holds around 50,000 distinct CDR3 sequences, less than 30% seen once. The sorted Tregs were CD4+CD25+CD127-/low cells. The specimen was tumor-infiltrating Tregs sorted from the breast tumor. These receptors originate from a female donor with breast cancer.

This clonotype came up many times. This sequence joins TRBV5-1 and TRBJ1-1; no reliable D call. Trimming stripped 0 bases from V and 2 bases from J, with 8 bases between. The V gene's germline CDR1 is SGHRS and CDR2 YFSETQ. The CDR3 spans 14 residues. Written as DNA, the CDR3 is TGCGCCAGCAGCTTGGGGTTTGCTAACACTGAAGCTTTCTTT. Protein product: CASSLGFANTEAFF.

Of note for this clonotype: A clone one base away is much larger, so this may be a read error. V usage is TRBV5-1 and J usage is TRBJ1-1, with D uncertain. V was cut by 5 bases and J by 1 base, with 15 bases left in between. Looked up from germline, CDR1 is SGHRS and CDR2 is YFSETQ. The CDR3 consists of 15 residues. The CDR3 spells CASRDSGRWNTEAFF. The CDR3 DNA reads TGCGCCAGCAGGGACTCGGGCCGGTGGAACACTGAAGCTTTCTTT. Full variable domain (rest looked up from reference TRBV5-1 and TRBJ1-1): KAGVTQTPRYLIKTRGQQVTLSCSPISGHRSVSWYQQTPGQGLQFLFEYFSETQRNKGNFPGRFSGRQFSNSRSEMNVSTLELGDSALYLCASRDSGRWNTEAFFGQGTRLTVV.

V is TRBV7-6 and J is TRBJ2-1, with a weak D call TRBD1 (6 bases). The CDR3 is 14 residues long. V lost 5 bases and J lost 7, with 15 bases in between. Germline V gene data show CDR1 as SGHVS and CDR2 as FNYEAQ. This CDR3 is CASSPPRGKNEQFF. DNA of the CDR3: TGTGCCAGCAGCCCCCCCAGGGGTAAAAATGAGCAGTTCTTC.

The chain links TRBV7-6 to TRBJ2-2, with D possibly matching TRBD1 (6 bases). CDR3 length equals 18 residues. Trimming removed 1 base from V and 3 bases from J, with 18 bases in between. Germline V gene data show CDR1 as SGHVS and CDR2 as FNYEAQ. The CDR3 nucleotides read TGTGCCAGCAGCTTAGTACCGTCCGGACAGTTTGACACCGGGGAGCTGTTTTTT. It yields the protein CASSLVPSGQFDTGELFF. Combining the CDR3 with reference TRBV7-6 and TRBJ2-2 gives the whole variable domain GAGVSQSPRYKVTKRGQDVALRCDPISGHVSLYWYRQALGQGPEFLTYFNYEAQQDKSGLPNDRFSAERPEGSISTLTIQRTEQRDSAMYRCASSLVPSGQFDTGELFFGEGSRLTVL.

This clonotype has a handful of counts. The V call is TRBV24-1, the J call TRBJ2-3; 8 nucleotides line up with TRBD1. The CDR3 has 18 amino acids. CDR1 is KGHDR, CDR2 SFDVKD, per germline. V trimming: 5 bases; J trimming: 4 bases; junction bases outside the gene matches: 16. The CDR3 sequence: CATSVTPDSRGQADTQYF. The CDR3 coding sequence is TGTGCCACCAGTGTGACCCCCGACAGCAGGGGGCAAGCAGATACGCAGTATTTT.

This clonotype has just a few counts. The chain carries TRBV24-1 and TRBJ2-5; a weak D match, TRBD2 (5 bases). Germline assignment: CDR1 KGHDR and CDR2 SFDVKD. The CDR3 is 14 amino acids. V was trimmed by 5 bases and J by 5 bases, leaving 14 bases between them. This CDR3 reads CATSGYPGMETQYF. DNA of the CDR3: TGTGCCACCAGTGGCTATCCCGGGATGGAGACCCAGTACTTC.